Following are 23 T cell receptor beta chains from one sample sequenced in a study of shared clonotypes between healthy human individuals. Libraries were prepared by immunoSEQ multiplex PCR; TCRdb keeps only in-frame clonotypes and omits some of them. Of about 2.2 million clones detected, 93% appear once; the ten largest clones hold under 2%. Positively selected for CCR7, the CD45RO-negative cells used as naive CD8 cells excluded terminally differentiated effector memory CD45RA+ cells. Source material: naive CD8+ T cells from PBMCs. The receptors were sampled from a man aged 18 to 35 in good health. Some clones in this sample may be carry-over from other donors' samples.

This clone has only one observation. V and J are TRBV9 and TRBJ2-7; 9 nucleotides agree with TRBD2. Per the germline V gene, CDR1 is SGDLS and CDR2 is YYNGEE. The CDR3 is 15 residues long. V shed 3 bases and J 0 bases; nucleotides not matched to a gene: 4. The CDR3 protein is CASSGGLASSYEQYF. In DNA, the CDR3 is TGTGCCAGCAGCGGCGGACTAGCGAGCTCCTACGAGCAGTACTTC.

V usage is TRBV4-1 and J usage is TRBJ2-3; no firm D call. Trimming shortened V by 1 base and J by 5 bases, and 7 bases separated the two germline ends. Germline values: CDR1 MGHRA, CDR2 YSYEKL. This CDR3 has 13 amino acids. CDR3 region: CASSQGSIDTQYF. As DNA, the CDR3 is TGCGCCAGCAGCCAAGGGTCCATAGATACGCAGTATTTT.

This clone was found a few times. J is TRBJ1-1 and V is TRBV5-5; D not certain. The germline V and J ends were trimmed by 0 bases and 1 base, with 4 bases remaining between them. Germline lookup yields CDR1 SGHKS and CDR2 YYEKEE (reference sequence). The length of the CDR3 is 13 residues. CDR3 in amino acids: CASSLDTNTEAFF. In DNA, the CDR3 is TGTGCCAGCAGCTTGGACACGAACACTGAAGCTTTCTTT.

About this clone: The sample contains more than one DNA sequence encoding this CDR3. This chain joins TRBV30 and TRBJ2-7, with D uncertain. V was shortened by 1 base and J by 1 base, with 2 bases between the two germline ends. The CDR3 is made up of 11 amino acids. Germline V gene data show CDR1 as GTSNPN and CDR2 as SVGIG (reference sequence). CDR3 coding DNA: TGTGCCTGGAGTGGATCCTACGAGCAGTACTTC. Translation: CAWSGSYEQYF.

With respect to this clone: The sample has other DNA sequences that encode this CDR3 too. The chain links TRBV11-2 to TRBJ2-7; unclear D gene. V was trimmed by 1 base and J by 6 bases, leaving 7 bases between them. Germline CDR1 reads SGHAT; CDR2 reads FQNNGV. This CDR3 spans 12 amino acids. CDR3 bases: TGTGCCAGCAGCTTAGTTTTGTCCGAGCAGTACTTC. Translated: CASSLVLSEQYF.

The chain links TRBV12-5 to TRBJ2-1; 10 bases are a match to TRBD1. CDR1 is LGHNT, CDR2 FRNRAP, per germline. The CDR3 has 15 residues. V dropped 2 bases and J dropped 6; count of bases not matched to a gene: 4. The CDR3 nucleotides read TGTGCTAGTGGTTTGCCGGGACAGGGGTTCAATGAGCAGTTCTTC. Residues: CASGLPGQGFNEQFF.

The chain carries TRBV29-1 and TRBJ2-1; 7 bases line up with TRBD2. J was trimmed by 6 bases and V by 8 bases; bases with no gene match: 10. The CDR3 totals 13 residues. Germline lookup yields CDR1 SQVTM and CDR2 ANQGSEA. Here the CDR3 reads CSSGGGLFNEQFF. DNA for the CDR3: TGCAGCAGTGGGGGAGGGCTCTTCAATGAGCAGTTCTTC.

This chain connects TRBV14 to TRBJ1-4; 7 positions match TRBD1. Trimming cost V 4 bases and J 4 bases; bases outside gene matches: 9. The germline gives CDR1 SGHDN, CDR2 FVKESK. CDR3 size: 16 residues. The DNA for the CDR3 is TGTGCCAGCAGCCGATCACAGGGGAGCCATAATGAAAAACTGTTTTTT. Protein: CASSRSQGSHNEKLFF.

V is TRBV28 and J is TRBJ2-5; TRBD2 matches at 9 bases. Germline V gene data show CDR1 as MDHEN and CDR2 as SYDVKM. This CDR3 is built from 14 residues. The V and J ends lost 8 bases and 5 bases, in that order; junction bases with no gene match: 9. The CDR3 here is CASDLSGRSETQYF. The CDR3 DNA reads TGTGCCAGCGACCTTAGCGGGAGAAGTGAGACCCAGTACTTC.

The chain links TRBV7-9 to TRBJ2-7; 7 nucleotides line up with TRBD1. Per the germline V gene, CDR1 is SEHNR and CDR2 is FQNEAQ (reference sequence). J lost 3 bases, V lost 7 bases, and 3 bases had no gene match. CDR3 length: 12 amino acids. The CDR3: CASTTGFYEQYF. The DNA of the CDR3 is TGTGCCAGCACGACAGGGTTCTACGAGCAGTACTTC.

The rearrangement links TRBV28 to TRBJ2-7; D is ambiguous. The V end lost 5 bases, the J end lost 0 bases, and 23 bases lay between the germline ends. The CDR3 is made up of 18 amino acids. CDR1 is MDHEN and CDR2 is SYDVKM in the germline V gene. CDR3 in DNA: TGTGCCAGCAGTAAAATCTTCAGCGCTTCTAGTCGCTCCTACGAGCAGTACTTC. This gives the protein CASSKIFSASSRSYEQYF.

The gene calls are TRBV6-1 and TRBJ2-7; no firm D call. This CDR3 has 14 residues. The V gene's germline CDR1 is MNHNS and CDR2 SASEGT. V gave up 3 bases and J gave up 7 bases, with 16 bases separating them. The CDR3 DNA reads TGTGCCAGCAGTGAGTTTGGCCGCCCTTTGGAGCAGTACTTC. Translated: CASSEFGRPLEQYF.

This sequence joins TRBV28 and TRBJ2-3; D is unclear. The CDR3 spans 14 residues. The germline CDR1 and CDR2 sequences are MDHEN and SYDVKM. Trimming cost V 6 bases and J 1 base, with 11 bases left between them. CDR3 DNA: TGTGCCAGCAGCATAGGCGAGGGCACAGATACGCAGTATTTT. Translating gives CASSIGEGTDTQYF.

In the case of this clone: The same CDR3 is also encoded by other DNA sequences in this sample. The chain uses TRBV5-1 and TRBJ1-1; no definite D call. V lost 0 bases and J lost 1, with 7 bases in between. The CDR3 sequence is 14 residues long. Germline V CDR1 and CDR2: SGHRS, YFSETQ. CDR3 residues: CASSLGWGNTEAFF. CDR3 nucleotide sequence: TGCGCCAGCAGCTTGGGTTGGGGGAACACTGAAGCTTTCTTT.

The chain employs TRBV5-4 and TRBJ1-1, with a tentative D call TRBD1 (6 bases). The CDR3 totals 12 residues. The germline V and J ends were trimmed by 8 bases and 4 bases, with 12 bases remaining between them. Germline assignment: CDR1 SGHNT and CDR2 YYREEE (reference sequence). The CDR3 DNA reads as TGTGCCAGTACAACAGGGAGCACTGAAGCTTTCTTT. It specifies CASTTGSTEAFF.

The rearrangement uses TRBV6-5 and TRBJ2-1; 7 bases are a match to TRBD2. The junction had 5 bases not matched to a gene; V was cut back by 1 base and J by 5 bases. CDR1 MNHEY and CDR2 SVGAGI come from the germline V gene. The length of the CDR3 is 15 residues. CDR3 protein: CASSYLTSANNEQFF. CDR3 in DNA: TGTGCCAGCAGTTACTTAACTAGCGCAAACAATGAGCAGTTCTTC.

The chain has TRBV11-1 and TRBJ1-2; tentatively, D is TRBD1 (5 bases). CDR1 is SGHAT and CDR2 is FQDESV in the germline V gene (reference sequence). V lost 3 bases to trimming and J lost 6 bases, with 17 bases between them. The CDR3 consists of 15 residues. The CDR3 reads CASSFGTGERDGYTF. In DNA, the CDR3 is TGTGCCAGCAGCTTCGGGACGGGGGAAAGGGATGGCTACACCTTC.

J is TRBJ2-2 and V is TRBV10-3; 7 bases line up with TRBD2. The CDR3 sequence is 16 residues long. Germline V gives CDR1 ENHRY, CDR2 SYGVKD. With 11 bases clipped from V and 5 bases from J, the junction kept 17 bases outside the gene matches. The CDR3 protein is CAALSGLREETGELFF. The CDR3 nucleotides are TGTGCCGCCCTGTCGGGTCTTCGGGAGGAAACCGGGGAGCTGTTTTTT.

The chain couples TRBV11-2 to TRBJ1-1; the D gene is possibly TRBD1 (5 bases). The CDR3 length is 13 residues. The V gene's germline CDR1 is SGHAT and CDR2 FQNNGV. V lost 2 bases, J lost 5 bases, and 9 bases lay in between. The CDR3 reads CASSLIRGTEAFF. The DNA of the CDR3 is TGTGCCAGCAGCTTAATAAGGGGAACTGAAGCTTTCTTT.

Of note for this clone: Other DNA sequences in the same sample also yield this CDR3. As DNA, the CDR3 is TGTGCCAGCAGCCTAACAGTAAACTATGGCTACACCTTC. Translating gives CASSLTVNYGYTF. This chain links TRBV6-5 with TRBJ1-2; D gene ambiguous. CDR1 MNHEY and CDR2 SVGAGI come from the germline V gene. V was pared by 6 bases and J by 2 bases, with 10 bases between. The CDR3 runs 13 residues.

The chain carries TRBV7-7 and TRBJ1-3; D is undetermined. The length of the CDR3 is 15 residues. V was clipped by 5 bases and J by 3 bases, with 14 bases between them. Germline V gene lookup returns CDR1 SSHAT and CDR2 FNYEAQ (reference sequence). The CDR3 DNA reads as TGTGCCAGCAGCCGCCGTGTTAGGTATGGAAACACCATATATTTT. It codes for CASSRRVRYGNTIYF.

The chain couples TRBV11-3 to TRBJ2-3; 9 bases are shared with TRBD2. The V and J ends lost 0 bases and 0 bases, in that order; junction bases with no gene match: 7. Germline CDR1 SGHNT, CDR2 YENEEA. The CDR3 loop spans 18 amino acids. CDR3 sequence (DNA): TGTGCCAGCAGCTTAGAAGGCCTAGCGGGGATTAGCACAGATACGCAGTATTTT. It codes for CASSLEGLAGISTDTQYF.

The genes are TRBV13 and TRBJ2-3, with D unclear. This CDR3 is 14 amino acids long. Trimming left V 6 bases short and J 2 bases short, with 12 bases between. Germline V gene sequence: CDR1 PRHDT, CDR2 FYEKMQ (reference sequence). CDR3 DNA sequence: TGTGCCAGCAGTTCCCCCTGGGACACAGATACGCAGTATTTT. It encodes CASSSPWDTDTQYF.